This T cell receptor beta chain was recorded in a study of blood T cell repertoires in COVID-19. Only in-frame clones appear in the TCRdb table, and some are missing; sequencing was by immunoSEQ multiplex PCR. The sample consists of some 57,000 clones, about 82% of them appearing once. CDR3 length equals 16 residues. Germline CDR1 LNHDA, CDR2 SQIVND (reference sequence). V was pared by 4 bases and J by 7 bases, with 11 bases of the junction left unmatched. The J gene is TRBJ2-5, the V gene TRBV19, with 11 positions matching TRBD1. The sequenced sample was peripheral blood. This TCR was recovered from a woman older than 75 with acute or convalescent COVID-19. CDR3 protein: CASSTTGTGGGGTQYF. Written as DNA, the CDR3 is TGTGCCAGTAGTACCACCGGGACAGGGGGTGGTGGGACCCAGTACTTC.